This T cell receptor (beta chain) was documented in a study of cytotoxic CD8 clonotypes in ibrutinib-treated CLL. Study-level findings and limits: Stable or contracted on treatment, public clonotypes were also uncommon.

Sequencing was performed with immunoSEQ multiplex PCR; in TCRdb, only in-frame clones are kept and a portion is missing. The sample yields 20,000 to 30,000 clones, roughly 62% seen once. Turning to this clone: Its antigen remains unidentified. This sample includes further DNA sequences coding for the same CDR3.

Trimming shortened V by 5 bases and J by 2 bases, and 5 bases separated the two germline ends. The V gene's germline CDR1 is MNHEY and CDR2 SMNVEV (reference sequence). The length of the CDR3 is 12 residues. The chain employs TRBV27 and TRBJ2-3; no clear D gene. This TCR was recovered from a human donor with chronic lymphocytic leukemia. The sequences come from PBMCs, collected after 24 months of ibrutinib treatment. The chain's CDR3 is CASSPHTDTQYF. The CDR3 DNA reads TGTGCCAGCAGTCCGCACACAGATACGCAGTATTTT.